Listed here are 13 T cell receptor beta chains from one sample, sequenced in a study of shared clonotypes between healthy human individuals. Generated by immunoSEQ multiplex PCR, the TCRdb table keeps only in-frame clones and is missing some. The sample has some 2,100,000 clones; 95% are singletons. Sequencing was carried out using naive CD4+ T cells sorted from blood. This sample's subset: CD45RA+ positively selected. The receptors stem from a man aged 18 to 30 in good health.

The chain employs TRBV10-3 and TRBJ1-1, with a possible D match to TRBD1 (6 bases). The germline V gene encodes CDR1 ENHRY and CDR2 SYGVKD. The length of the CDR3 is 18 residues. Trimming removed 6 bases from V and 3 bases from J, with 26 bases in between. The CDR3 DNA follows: TGTGCCATCAGGAAGTTTGGGGGACCAACAGGGAGTGACACTGAAGCTTTCTTT. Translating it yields CAIRKFGGPTGSDTEAFF.

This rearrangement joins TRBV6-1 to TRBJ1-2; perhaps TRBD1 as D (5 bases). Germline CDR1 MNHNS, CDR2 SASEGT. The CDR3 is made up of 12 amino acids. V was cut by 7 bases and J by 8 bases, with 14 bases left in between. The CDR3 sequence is CASIERGEGYTF. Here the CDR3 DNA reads TGTGCCAGCATAGAACGAGGGGAGGGCTACACCTTC.

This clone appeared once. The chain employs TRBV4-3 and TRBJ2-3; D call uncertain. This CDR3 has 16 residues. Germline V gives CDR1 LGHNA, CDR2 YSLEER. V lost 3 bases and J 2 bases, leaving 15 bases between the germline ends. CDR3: CASSQAGRAYTDTQYF. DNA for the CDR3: TGCGCCAGCAGCCAGGCCGGAAGGGCGTACACAGATACGCAGTATTTT.

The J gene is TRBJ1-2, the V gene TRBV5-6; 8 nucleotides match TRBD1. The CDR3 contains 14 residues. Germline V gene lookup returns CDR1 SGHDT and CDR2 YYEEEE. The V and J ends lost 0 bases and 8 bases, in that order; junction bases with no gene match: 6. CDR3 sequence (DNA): TGTGCCAGCAGCTTGGGGGACAGGCTCAGGGGCTACACCTTC. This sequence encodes CASSLGDRLRGYTF.

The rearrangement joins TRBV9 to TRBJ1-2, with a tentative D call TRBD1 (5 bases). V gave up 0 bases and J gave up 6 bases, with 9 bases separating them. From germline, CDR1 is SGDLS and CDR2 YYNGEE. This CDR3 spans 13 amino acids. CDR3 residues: CASSVAGLNGYTF. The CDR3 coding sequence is TGTGCCAGCAGCGTAGCAGGGTTGAATGGCTACACCTTC.

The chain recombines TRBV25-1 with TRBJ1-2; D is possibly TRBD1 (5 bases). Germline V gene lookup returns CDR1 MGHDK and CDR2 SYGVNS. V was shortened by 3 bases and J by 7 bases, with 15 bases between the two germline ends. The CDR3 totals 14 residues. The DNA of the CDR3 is TGTGCCAGCAGTGAGGGGGGAGCCTATGGTGGCTACACCTTC. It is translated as CASSEGGAYGGYTF.

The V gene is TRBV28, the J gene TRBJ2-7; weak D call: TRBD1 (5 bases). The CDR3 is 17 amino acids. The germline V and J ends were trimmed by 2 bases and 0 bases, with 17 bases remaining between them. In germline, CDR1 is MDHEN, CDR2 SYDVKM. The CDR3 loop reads CASSLIVRATSSYEQYF. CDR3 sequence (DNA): TGTGCCAGCAGTTTAATTGTCAGGGCGACGAGCTCCTACGAGCAGTACTTC.

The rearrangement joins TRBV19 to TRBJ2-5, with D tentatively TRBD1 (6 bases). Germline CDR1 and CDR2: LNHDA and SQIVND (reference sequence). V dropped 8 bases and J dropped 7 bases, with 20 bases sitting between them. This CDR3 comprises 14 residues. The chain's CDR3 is CASRQDRLSWTQYF. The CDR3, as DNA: TGTGCCAGTCGACAGGACCGTCTAAGTTGGACCCAGTACTTC. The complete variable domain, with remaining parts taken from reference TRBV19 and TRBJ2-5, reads DGGITQSPKYLFRKEGQNVTLSCEQNLNHDAMYWYRQDPGQGLRLIYYSQIVNDFQKGDIAEGYSVSREKKESFPLTVTSAQKNPTAFYLCASRQDRLSWTQYFGPGTRLLVL.

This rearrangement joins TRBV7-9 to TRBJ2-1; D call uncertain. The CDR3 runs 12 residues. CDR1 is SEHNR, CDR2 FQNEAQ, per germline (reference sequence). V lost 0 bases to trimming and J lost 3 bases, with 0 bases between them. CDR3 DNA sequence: TGTGCCAGCAGCTTAGCCTACAATGAGCAGTTCTTC. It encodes CASSLAYNEQFF.

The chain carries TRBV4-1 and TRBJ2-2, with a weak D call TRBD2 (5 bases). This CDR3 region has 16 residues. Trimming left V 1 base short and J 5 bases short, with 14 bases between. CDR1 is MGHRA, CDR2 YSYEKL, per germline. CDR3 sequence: CASSQVMGVGTGELFF. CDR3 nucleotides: TGCGCCAGCAGCCAAGTTATGGGAGTAGGTACCGGGGAGCTGTTTTTT.

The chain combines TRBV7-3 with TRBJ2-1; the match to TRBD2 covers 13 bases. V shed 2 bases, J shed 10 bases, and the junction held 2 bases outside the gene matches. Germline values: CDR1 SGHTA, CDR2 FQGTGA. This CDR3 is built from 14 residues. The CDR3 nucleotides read TGTGCCAGCAGCTTAGGACTAGCGGGGGACGAGCAGTTCTTC. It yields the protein CASSLGLAGDEQFF.

CDR3 protein: CASSQDGIPYEQFF. The CDR3 coding sequence is TGCGCCAGCAGCCAAGATGGGATCCCCTATGAGCAGTTCTTC. V is TRBV4-1 and J is TRBJ2-1; no clear D. The CDR3 sequence is 14 residues long. V gave up 0 bases and J gave up 8 bases, with 11 bases separating them. The germline gives CDR1 MGHRA, CDR2 YSYEKL.

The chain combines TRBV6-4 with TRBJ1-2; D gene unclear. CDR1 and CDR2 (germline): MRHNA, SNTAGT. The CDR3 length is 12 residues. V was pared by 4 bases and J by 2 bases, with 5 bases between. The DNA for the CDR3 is TGTGCCAGCAGTGCAGGAAACTATGGCTACACCTTC. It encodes CASSAGNYGYTF.